This TCR beta chain was observed in a study of T-cell memory formation after mild COVID-19. TCRdb used MiXCR to reprocess the 5' RACE reads, holding one entry per CDR3 protein. This sample has 530,000 or so distinct CDR3 sequences, with roughly 17% found just once. Whole-study results and caveats: Contracting CD8+ clones were enriched in EMRA, CD4+ mainly in CM and EM. Cross-reactive memory seemingly joined, as some responding clones were found in pre-infection memory.

This clonotype was seen a handful of times. Antigen: not known. This CDR3 is built from 16 residues. The V gene lost 1 base and the J gene lost 0 bases, with 10 bases spanning the gap. The germline V gene encodes CDR1 SGHVS and CDR2 FNYEAQ. V is TRBV7-6 and J is TRBJ2-1; D may be TRBD1 (6 bases). Sequencing was done on a sample of PBMCs or a T cell subset sorted from them (not recorded which). This clonotype originated in an adult woman who had mild COVID-19 (a few samples of this study predate the infection). Cell type and time point are not known. CDR3 coding DNA: TGTGCCAGCAGCTTAGGGGGGCATTTCTCCTACAATGAGCAGTTCTTC. Amino acids: CASSLGGHFSYNEQFF.